This section outlines one T cell receptor beta chain sequence together with its context. Its cognate antigen is unknown. These data come from a study of type 1 regulatory T cells. At the level of the study: T-allo10 is an in vitro-generated, Tr1-enriched CD4 T cell product specific for alloantigen.

CDR1 is SGHDT and CDR2 is YYEEEE in the germline V gene. V was trimmed by 4 bases and J by 3 bases, leaving 13 bases between them. The CDR3 is made up of 15 amino acids. Overall study findings and caveats: Compared with non-type 1 regulatory T cells, type 1 regulatory T cells showed a more restricted TCR repertoire.

TCRdb processed the reads anew with MiXCR; each CDR3 protein has one entry. The sample records 68,000 or so distinct CDR3 sequences, 45% to 50% being singletons. This chain connects TRBV5-6 to TRBJ1-4; D gene ambiguous. This sequence originates from a human donor in good health. The sequencing sample was made of cultured non-Tr1 T cells, either the whole culture or a sorted T cell fraction (not recorded which). CDR3 sequence (DNA): TGTGCCAGCAGCCCCCGTTTTTTGGCTAATGAAAAACTGTTTTTT. This codes for CASSPRFLANEKLFF.